Listed below are T cell receptor beta chains from one sample, sequenced in a study of blood T cell repertoires in COVID-19. Method: immunoSEQ multiplex PCR; TCRdb's copy keeps in-frame clones and lacks some. The data contain about 120,000 clones, just over 85% of them singletons. Specimen: peripheral blood. Receptors were obtained from a man aged 35 to 55 with acute or convalescent COVID-19. Both conserved end residues are part of each CDR3. Each record gives: D gene, V gene, J gene, clone size, CDR3 DNA, CDR3 protein. The D gene is left open where the match is weak. Clone size is shown for a subset of rows, as once, few, many or a class of expanded clone.

>TRBD2|TRBV19|TRBJ2-3|.
TGTGCCAGTAGTATGCGGGAGGAGGGTGCAGATACGCAGTATTTT
CASSMREEGADTQYF
>.|TRBV11-2|TRBJ2-3|.
TGTGCCAGCAGCTCCCCCGTTGTAGCTGGCACAGATACGCAGTATTTT
CASSSPVVAGTDTQYF
>.|TRBV2|TRBJ1-6|once
TGTGCCAGCAGTTCTAGAATAGATTCACCCCTCCACTTT
CASSSRIDSPLHF
>TRBD1|TRBV10-1|TRBJ1-1|.
TGCGCCAGCAGTTCCCGACAGGGATGGGCTTTCTTT
CASSSRQGWAFF
>TRBD1|TRBV30|TRBJ2-7|.
TGTGCCTGGAGTTCGTACAGGGGCTTCGAGCAGTACTTC
CAWSSYRGFEQYF
>.|TRBV29-1|TRBJ2-7|once
TGCAGCGTTGAGGCGGGCGACCTCTCCTACGAGCAGTACTTC
CSVEAGDLSYEQYF
>TRBD1|TRBV6-1|TRBJ2-5|.
TGTGCCAGCAGTAAAAGGACAGGGAGTTGGGAGACCCAGTACTTC
CASSKRTGSWETQYF
>TRBD1|TRBV14|TRBJ1-1|.
TGTGCCAGCAGCCAACCCGGGACAGGGAACACTGAAGCTTTCTTT
CASSQPGTGNTEAFF
>TRBD1|TRBV9|TRBJ1-2|.
TGTGCCAGCAGCGTAACAGGGGGGTGGGGCTACACCTTC
CASSVTGGWGYTF
>.|TRBV11-2|TRBJ1-1|.
TGTGCCAGCAGCTTAGAGAGAGACACTGAAGCTTTCTTT
CASSLERDTEAFF
>TRBD2|TRBV3-1/TRBV3-2|TRBJ2-2|.
TGTGCCAGCGCTACTAGCGGGGGAACCGGGGAGCTGTTTTTT
CASATSGGTGELFF
>.|TRBV5-1|TRBJ1-1|.
TGCGCCAGCAGCTTGGAGGGGAACAGTCAGCCCGGAGCTTTCTTT
CASSLEGNSQPGAFF
>.|TRBV7-2|TRBJ2-1|.
TGTGCCAGCAGCGGGGTTGGAGGCTCCAAGGCGTCCTACAATGAGCAGTTCTTC
CASSGVGGSKASYNEQFF
>.|TRBV7-9|TRBJ1-3|.
TGTGCCAGCAGCCGGGCAGGGGCGTCTGGAAACACCATATATTTT
CASSRAGASGNTIYF
>TRBD1|TRBV6-4|TRBJ1-4|.
TGTGCCAGCGCCAGAGACAGGGGTGATGAAAAACTGTTTTTT
CASARDRGDEKLFF
>.|TRBV11-2|TRBJ2-7|.
TGTGCCAGCAGCCGACGCCTCCAGGGAGGGGGGGATTCCTACGAGCAGTACTTC
CASSRRLQGGGDSYEQYF
>TRBD1|TRBV18|TRBJ2-7|.
TGTGCCAGCGCGCAGACCAGGGGGAATGGGGGTTACGAGCAGTACTTC
CASAQTRGNGGYEQYF
>.|TRBV2|TRBJ2-7|few
TGTGCCAGCGGCGGCCCGGAGGGTCCCTACGAGCAGTACTTC
CASGGPEGPYEQYF
>.|TRBV4-1|TRBJ1-4|.
TGCGCCAGCAGCCAAGAGGCGGCAATTAATGAAAAACTGTTTTTT
CASSQEAAINEKLFF
>.|TRBV19|TRBJ2-1|.
TGTGCCAGTAGTAAGCACAGGGCGTGGGGCAATGAGCAGTTCTTC
CASSKHRAWGNEQFF
>.|TRBV19|TRBJ2-2|.
TGTGCCACTAATACTGTCGCGGGCCAGCCCGGGGAGCTGTTTTTT
CATNTVAGQPGELFF
>.|TRBV2|TRBJ2-3|few
TGTGCCAGCCAAGGGGCAGCAGATACGCAGTATTTT
CASQGAADTQYF
>.|TRBV21-1|TRBJ2-2|once
TGTGCCAGCAGCAAAGTGATCCCGGGGCTAGCGGGAGGTCGGACCGGGGAGCTGTTTTTT
CASSKVIPGLAGGRTGELFF
>.|TRBV2|TRBJ1-6|.
TGTGCCAGCACTAGAGGGAATTCACCCCTCCACTTT
CASTRGNSPLHF
>TRBD1|TRBV4-1|TRBJ1-3|.
TGCGCCAGCAGCCAAACGACAGGGGTCGGAAACACCATATATTTT
CASSQTTGVGNTIYF
>TRBD2|TRBV2|TRBJ2-5|.
TGTGCCAGCAGGGGGGAGGGAGAGACCCAGTACTTC
CASRGEGETQYF
>TRBD1|TRBV7-8|TRBJ2-3|once
TGTGCCAGCAGCCTAACCCGGAGGACAGGGTTCCCCTTGTCTAGCACAGATACGCAGTATTTT
CASSLTRRTGFPLSSTDTQYF
>TRBD1|TRBV6-6|TRBJ1-1|few
TGTGCCAGCAGGGCAGAAGGGGGCTTTGGGACTGAAGCTTTCTTT
CASRAEGGFGTEAFF
>.|TRBV4-1|TRBJ1-6|.
TGCGCCAGCAGCCAAGTTACGACACCTAATAATTCACCCCTCCACTTT
CASSQVTTPNNSPLHF
>.|TRBV12-3/TRBV12-4|TRBJ2-6|once
TGTGCCAGCAGTCTTGGGGCCAACGTCCTGACTTTC
CASSLGANVLTF
>.|TRBV5-1|TRBJ1-1|.
TGCGCCAGCAGCTTGGCTAGTTCTACTCGGAACACTGAAGCTTTCTTT
CASSLASSTRNTEAFF
>TRBD1|TRBV30|TRBJ1-5|once
TGTGCCTGGAGCGACAACAGGGGTCAGCCCCAGCATTTT
CAWSDNRGQPQHF
>.|TRBV21-1|TRBJ1-1|.
TGTGCCAGCAGCTCAGTAGCTTTCTTT
CASSSVAFF
>TRBD1|TRBV19|TRBJ2-5|.
TGTGCCAGCCGGGACAGGGCCGAGACCCAGTACTTC
CASRDRAETQYF
>TRBD2|TRBV6-2/TRBV6-3|TRBJ2-5|.
TGTGCCAGCAGTTACAAGCATGGACTAGCGGAGACCCAGTACTTC
CASSYKHGLAETQYF
>TRBD1|TRBV7-9|TRBJ1-4|.
TGTGCCAGCAGTCCGGACAGGGAAAAACTGTTTTTT
CASSPDREKLFF
>TRBD1|TRBV6-2/TRBV6-3|TRBJ1-5|few
TGTGCCAGCAGCCCTGACAGGGGGACTCAGCCCCAGCATTTT
CASSPDRGTQPQHF
>TRBD1|TRBV5-4|TRBJ1-2|few
TGTGCCAGCAGCCCGGACAGGGGCGCCTGGGGCTACACCTTC
CASSPDRGAWGYTF
>.|TRBV9|TRBJ1-1|.
TGTGCCAGCAGCGTAGCGGGGGAAGGCACTGAAGCTTTCTTT
CASSVAGEGTEAFF
>TRBD2|TRBV9|TRBJ2-2|.
TGTGCCAGCAGCGTAGTAAGCGGGGGAGCGAGCACCGGGGAGCTGTTTTTT
CASSVVSGGASTGELFF
>.|TRBV5-1|TRBJ2-7|.
TGCGCCAGCAGACGCGGGACTTTCGACGCCGAGCAGTACTTC
CASRRGTFDAEQYF
>.|TRBV25-1|TRBJ1-4|.
TGTGCCAGCAGTATGTGCGGTAATGAAAAACTGTTTTTT
CASSMCGNEKLFF
>TRBD1|TRBV7-9|TRBJ1-2|.
TGTGCCAGCAGCTTAACGACAGGGGACTATGGCTACACCTTC
CASSLTTGDYGYTF
>.|TRBV24-1|TRBJ2-3|few
TGTGCCACCAGTGGGGGGGTTCCGGGGAGAGTAGATACGCAGTATTTT
CATSGGVPGRVDTQYF
>TRBD1|TRBV19|TRBJ1-2|.
TGTGCCAGTAGTATCGGACAGGGGTACTATGGCTACACCTTC
CASSIGQGYYGYTF
>.|TRBV6-5|TRBJ1-1|.
TGTGCCAGTACGAGACGGGAAACTGAAGCTTTCTTT
CASTRRETEAFF
>TRBD1|TRBV30|TRBJ1-5|.
TGTGCCTGGAGTGTAGGGGGGACAGGGGGATCCCAGCCCCAGCATTTT
CAWSVGGTGGSQPQHF
>TRBD2|TRBV29-1|TRBJ2-1|.
TGCAGCGTTGAAGGAACTAGCGGGAGTTACAATGAGCAGTTCTTC
CSVEGTSGSYNEQFF